This record covers a single T cell receptor (beta chain). Assay: immunoSEQ multiplex PCR; the TCRdb copy retains only in-frame clones and omits some. The sample lists more than 150,000 clones, roughly 90% occurring once. The data were taken from a study of blood T cell repertoires in COVID-19. Germline V gene sequence: CDR1 SGHKS, CDR2 YYEKEE (reference sequence). The V gene end was trimmed by 4 bases and the J gene end by 2 bases; junction bases not matched to a gene: 7. CDR3 size: 15 residues. This TCR was recovered from a man aged 65 to 79 with active or convalescent COVID-19. Sequencing input: peripheral blood. The chain recombines TRBV5-5 with TRBJ2-7; 9 bases agree with TRBD1. The CDR3 nucleotides read TGTGCCAGCAGCGTGGGACAGGGCAGCGCCTACGAGCAGTACTTC. It specifies CASSVGQGSAYEQYF. Drawing the rest from reference TRBV5-5 and TRBJ2-7, the complete variable domain is DAGVTQSPTHLIKTRGQQVTLRCSPISGHKSVSWYQQVLGQGPQFIFQYYEKEERGRGNFPDRFSARQFPNYSSELNVNALLLGDSALYLCASSVGQGSAYEQYFGPGTRLTVT.